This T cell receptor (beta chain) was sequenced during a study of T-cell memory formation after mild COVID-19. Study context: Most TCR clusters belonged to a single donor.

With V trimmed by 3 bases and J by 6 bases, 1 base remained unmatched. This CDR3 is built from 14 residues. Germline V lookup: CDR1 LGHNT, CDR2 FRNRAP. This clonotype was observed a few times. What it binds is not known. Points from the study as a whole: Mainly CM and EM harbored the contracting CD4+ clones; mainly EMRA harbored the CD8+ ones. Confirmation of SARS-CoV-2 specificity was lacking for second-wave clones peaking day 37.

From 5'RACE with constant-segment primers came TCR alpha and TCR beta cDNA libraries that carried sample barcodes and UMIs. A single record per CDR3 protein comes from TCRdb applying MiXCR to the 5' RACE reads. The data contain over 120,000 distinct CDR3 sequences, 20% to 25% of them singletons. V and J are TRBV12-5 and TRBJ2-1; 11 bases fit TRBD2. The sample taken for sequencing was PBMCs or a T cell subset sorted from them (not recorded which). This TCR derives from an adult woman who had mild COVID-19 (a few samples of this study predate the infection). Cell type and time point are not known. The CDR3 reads CASGLGTSGNEQFF. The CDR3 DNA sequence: TGTGCTAGTGGTTTAGGGACTAGCGGCAATGAGCAGTTCTTC.